A selection of T cell receptor beta chains follows, all from one sample in a study of blood T cell repertoires in COVID-19. Profiled with immunoSEQ multiplex PCR; TCRdb holds only in-frame clones, not every one. The repertoire holds around 120,000 clones, with around four fifths as singletons. The sequenced sample consisted of peripheral blood. The receptors stem from a man older than 75 with active or convalescent COVID-19. The CDR3 runs from the conserved cysteine through the conserved F or W. A D gene is named only where the DNA matches it firmly. Some rows mark clone size as missing; the rest say once, few, many or name a class of expanded clone.

J gene	V gene	clone size	D gene	CDR3 DNA	CDR3 protein
TRBJ1-4	TRBV18	NA	NA	TGTGCCAGCTCACCTCCGGGACACCATGCAACTAATGAAAAACTGTTTTTT	CASSPPGHHATNEKLFF
TRBJ2-3	TRBV29-1	NA	TRBD2	TGCAGCGTCCAGGGACTAGCGGGGTCGGATACGCAGTATTTT	CSVQGLAGSDTQYF
TRBJ2-1	TRBV10-3	once	TRBD2	TGTGCCATCAGTCCGGGACTAGCGGGGGGAAAATCAGATGAGCAGTTCTTC	CAISPGLAGGKSDEQFF
TRBJ1-6	TRBV5-4	NA	NA	TGTGCCAGCAGCTTCGCGACCAGCGGTAATTCACCCCTCCACTTT	CASSFATSGNSPLHF
TRBJ2-3	TRBV5-5	NA	NA	TGTGCCAGCAGCTATGGACAGTCCACAGATACGCAGTATTTT	CASSYGQSTDTQYF
TRBJ2-1	TRBV10-3	NA	NA	TGTGCCATCAGTGAGGGACAGAGCTCCTACAATGAGCAGTTCTTC	CAISEGQSSYNEQFF
TRBJ1-4	TRBV7-9	NA	NA	TGTGCCAGCAGCTTAGAGCTTAATGAAAAACTGTTTTTT	CASSLELNEKLFF
TRBJ2-2	TRBV7-8	NA	NA	TGTGCCAGCAGCTTACAGGGCAACACCGGGGAGCTGTTTTTT	CASSLQGNTGELFF
TRBJ2-1	TRBV19	NA	TRBD2	TGTGCCAGTAGTATGCCCCTCGGAGCGGGGGGCTATCATGAGCAGTTCTTC	CASSMPLGAGGYHEQFF
TRBJ1-4	TRBV7-8	once	TRBD1	TGTGCCAGCAAAATCCAGGGGGCAACTAATGAAAAACTGTTTTTT	CASKIQGATNEKLFF
TRBJ2-7	TRBV7-9	NA	TRBD1	TGTGCCAGCAGCTTATTGGGACAGCCGACTGCGTACGAGCAGTACTTC	CASSLLGQPTAYEQYF
TRBJ2-1	TRBV5-1	NA	TRBD1	TGCGCCAGCAGGTCTGGACAGGGGAATTCCTACAATGAGCAGTTCTTC	CASRSGQGNSYNEQFF
TRBJ2-4	TRBV11-2	NA	TRBD2	TGTGCCAGCAGCTTTAGCGGGCAAAACATTCAGTACTTC	CASSFSGQNIQYF
TRBJ1-5	TRBV5-6	NA	NA	TGTGCCAGCAGCTTGGCTACAGCTACCCCCAATCAGCCCCAGCATTTT	CASSLATATPNQPQHF
TRBJ1-1	TRBV12-3/TRBV12-4	NA	NA	TGTGCCAGCAGTCCCAACATGAACACTGAAGCTTTCTTT	CASSPNMNTEAFF
TRBJ1-5	TRBV5-6	NA	TRBD1	TGTGCCAGCAGTTCCGACAGGGCCCATCAGCCCCAGCATTTT	CASSSDRAHQPQHF
TRBJ1-1	TRBV4-3	NA	NA	TGCGCCAGCAGCCAAGATGTCCAGAACACTGAAGCTTTCTTT	CASSQDVQNTEAFF
TRBJ2-3	TRBV28	NA	NA	TGTGCCAGCGGCCGCTCGAACACAGATACGCAGTATTTT	CASGRSNTDTQYF
TRBJ2-2	TRBV7-2	NA	NA	TGTGCCAGCAGATCTGGAGGGGCGAATGGGCCCGGGGAGCTGTTTTTT	CASRSGGANGPGELFF
TRBJ2-5	TRBV18	NA	NA	TGTGCCAGCTCACCAGGGGCAGCGATACAAGAGACCCAGTACTTC	CASSPGAAIQETQYF
TRBJ1-5	TRBV6-2/TRBV6-3	NA	NA	TGTGCCAGCAGTTGGGGGGGCGATCAGCCCCAGCATTTT	CASSWGGDQPQHF
TRBJ2-1	TRBV6-2/TRBV6-3	few	TRBD2	TGTGCCAGCAGTTACTCGCTAGCGGGGGGGGATGAGCAGTTCTTC	CASSYSLAGGDEQFF
TRBJ2-3	TRBV6-2/TRBV6-3	once	TRBD1	TGTGCCAGCAGTTCCGCCCGGACAGGGAGCACAGATACGCAGTATTTT	CASSSARTGSTDTQYF
TRBJ2-5	TRBV19	NA	TRBD2	TGTGCCAGTAGTATTAAGGCGGGGGGCGGAGAGACCCAGTACTTC	CASSIKAGGGETQYF
TRBJ1-3	TRBV28	NA	TRBD1	TGTGCCAGCAGTCCTCCGGGACAGACCTCTGGAAACACCATATATTTT	CASSPPGQTSGNTIYF
TRBJ1-4	TRBV30	NA	NA	TGTGCCTGGAGTGTACACGGGGGAAGTGAAAAACTGTTTTTT	CAWSVHGGSEKLFF
TRBJ1-5	TRBV30	once	NA	TGTGCCTGGAGTGCACAGTTCAATCAGCCCCAGCATTTT	CAWSAQFNQPQHF
TRBJ2-3	TRBV3-1/TRBV3-2	NA	NA	TGTGCCAGCAGCCAAGCAGTTAGCGGACCCTTTAGCACAGATACGCAGTATTTT	CASSQAVSGPFSTDTQYF
TRBJ2-1	TRBV10-1	NA	TRBD2	TGCGCCAGCAGTGTTCGGACTAGCGGGGGGGAATTCTCCTACAATGAGCAGTTCTTC	CASSVRTSGGEFSYNEQFF
TRBJ1-1	TRBV6-5	NA	NA	TGTGCCAGCAGGAACCGAGGGAGCACTGAAGCTTTCTTT	CASRNRGSTEAFF
TRBJ2-7	TRBV6-2/TRBV6-3	NA	TRBD2	TGTGCCAGCAGTTACCTAGGACTAGAGTACTACGAGCAGTACTTC	CASSYLGLEYYEQYF
TRBJ2-2	TRBV5-8	NA	NA	TGTGCCAGCAGCTTGGTACGCCAGACGAACACCGGGGAGCTGTTTTTT	CASSLVRQTNTGELFF
TRBJ2-5	TRBV28	NA	NA	TGTGCCAGCAGTTGGTCACTTCAAGAGACCCAGTACTTC	CASSWSLQETQYF
TRBJ1-6	TRBV28	NA	TRBD1	TGTGCCAGCATTGACCGGGACAGGGACCATTCACCCCTCCACTTT	CASIDRDRDHSPLHF
TRBJ2-3	TRBV18	NA	NA	TGTGCCAGCTCAATTTACGGGGGTTCAGATACGCAGTATTTT	CASSIYGGSDTQYF
TRBJ2-7	TRBV29-1	NA	TRBD1	TGCAGCGTGGACTCAGGGGGCGACGAGCAGTACTTC	CSVDSGGDEQYF
TRBJ1-2	TRBV28	NA	NA	TGTGCCAGCAGTTTTCGGGGGAATGGCTACACCTTC	CASSFRGNGYTF
TRBJ1-1	TRBV12-3/TRBV12-4	NA	NA	TGTGCCAGCAGTTTGCCAGGGCGGACTGAAGCTTTCTTT	CASSLPGRTEAFF
TRBJ2-7	TRBV28	NA	NA	TGTGCCAGCCACAGGGGGGGTTACGAGCAGTACTTC	CASHRGGYEQYF
TRBJ2-5	TRBV6-2/TRBV6-3	NA	NA	TGTGCCAGCAGTTACCGGCAAGAGACCCAGTACTTC	CASSYRQETQYF
TRBJ1-2	TRBV19	many	TRBD1	TGTGCCAGTAGTATAGCAGGACAGGGTGGCTATGGCTACACCTTC	CASSIAGQGGYGYTF
TRBJ2-3	TRBV6-1	NA	TRBD2	TGTGCCAGCAGTGATAGGCGGGGGGGCCTCTGGACGCAGTATTTT	CASSDRRGGLWTQYF
TRBJ2-3	TRBV6-5	NA	TRBD2	TGTGCCAGCAGAGGACTAGCGGGGGACACAGATACGCAGTATTTT	CASRGLAGDTDTQYF
TRBJ2-2	TRBV19	NA	TRBD1	TGTGCCAGTAGTCCCGGGACAGGGGTCAGGACCGGGGAGCTGTTTTTT	CASSPGTGVRTGELFF
TRBJ2-1	TRBV3-1/TRBV3-2	NA	TRBD2	TGTGCCAGCAGCTTCAGCGGGGGGGCCCACAATGAGCAGTTCTTC	CASSFSGGAHNEQFF
TRBJ2-7	TRBV28	NA	TRBD1	TGTGCCAGCAGTCCCTATGGACAGGGGGGATCCTACGAGCAGTACTTC	CASSPYGQGGSYEQYF
TRBJ2-3	TRBV3-1/TRBV3-2	NA	TRBD1	TGTGCCAGCAGCCAAGGGACAGGGGAGGAGGGCACAGATACGCAGTATTTT	CASSQGTGEEGTDTQYF
TRBJ1-1	TRBV4-3	NA	NA	TGCGCCAGCAGCCAAGATCGAGGGGGAACTACTGAAGCTTTCTTT	CASSQDRGGTTEAFF
TRBJ1-1	TRBV5-1	NA	NA	TGCGCCAGCAGCTTTACAGCGGACACTGAAGCTTTCTTT	CASSFTADTEAFF
TRBJ1-4	TRBV19	NA	NA	TGTGCCAGTAGTATCCGCCGGGTTAATGAAAAACTGTTTTTT	CASSIRRVNEKLFF
TRBJ2-1	TRBV11-2	NA	TRBD2	TGTGCCAGCAGCCGTACTAGCGGGGGGTACAATGAGCAGTTCTTC	CASSRTSGGYNEQFF
TRBJ1-4	TRBV19	NA	NA	TGTGCCAGTAGTACGCGCGGGTCAGCAACTAATGAAAAACTGTTTTTT	CASSTRGSATNEKLFF
TRBJ1-2	TRBV5-1	NA	TRBD1	TGCGCCAGCAGCTGGGACAGGAATAACTATGGCTACACCTTC	CASSWDRNNYGYTF
TRBJ1-1	TRBV12-3/TRBV12-4	NA	NA	TGTGCCAGCAGTTCCAGGGTCCCTTTCTTT	CASSSRVPFF
TRBJ1-4	TRBV7-9	NA	NA	TGTGCCAGCAGCTTAGATGCGGCAGGGGCTAATGAAAAACTGTTTTTT	CASSLDAAGANEKLFF
TRBJ1-2	TRBV7-2	NA	TRBD1	TGTGCCAGCAGCAGGGACAGGAACTATGGCTACACCTTC	CASSRDRNYGYTF
TRBJ2-5	TRBV19	NA	NA	TGTGCCAGTAGTTCAGGAGGGGTGGGCGCCGAGACCCAGTACTTC	CASSSGGVGAETQYF
TRBJ1-2	TRBV7-9	once	NA	TGTGCCAGCAGCCCAAGCGCGGGGTTCGGTGGCTACACCTTC	CASSPSAGFGGYTF
TRBJ2-5	TRBV28	NA	TRBD2	TGTGCCAGCAGTCCCGCGGGGGCGGGGGGTCAAGAGACCCAGTACTTC	CASSPAGAGGQETQYF
TRBJ2-7	TRBV7-9	few	TRBD2	TGTGCCAGCAGCTTACCCCGGACTAGCGGGGCCCCCGAAGAGCAGTACTTC	CASSLPRTSGAPEEQYF